This T cell receptor beta chain stems from a study of PD-L1 blockade in urothelial cancer. Study as a whole: Prior chemotherapy in patients spanned 0 to 3 regimens.

The length of the CDR3 is 14 residues. V was shortened by 3 bases and J by 7 bases, with 17 bases between the two germline ends. CDR1 SGDLS and CDR2 YYNGEE come from the germline V gene. Turning to this clone: Its antigen is not known.

Libraries were prepared by immunoSEQ multiplex PCR; TCRdb keeps only in-frame clonotypes and omits some of them. This table holds 95,000 to 100,000 clones, 87% found once. Points from the study as a whole: For durable-benefit patients, tumor-associated blood clones expanded more at 3 weeks.

Sample time point: pretreatment peripheral blood. This receptor was obtained from a man between 60 and 70 years old with urothelial cancer. The chain recombines TRBV9 with TRBJ2-7; a weak D match, TRBD1 (5 bases). The starting material was PBMCs, obtained around atezolizumab (anti-PD-L1) treatment. CDR3 nucleotide sequence: TGTGCCAGCAGCGCCAGGTGGGGCCCAGGGGAGCAGTACTTC. It encodes CASSARWGPGEQYF. The variable domain in full, with the rest retrieved from reference TRBV9 and TRBJ2-7, is DSGVTQTPKHLITATGQRVTLRCSPRSGDLSVYWYQQSLDQGLQFLIQYYNGEERAKGNILERFSAQQFPDLHSELNLSSLELGDSALYFCASSARWGPGEQYFGPGTRLTVT.